Listed below are T cell receptor beta chains from one sample, sequenced in a study of blood T cell repertoires in COVID-19. The data were produced by immunoSEQ multiplex PCR, yet TCRdb's version contains in-frame clones alone and is incomplete. The sample includes 200,000 or so clones, 85% to 90% of them seen just once. Sequencing was performed on peripheral blood. The receptors here all came from a woman aged 50 to 65 with acute or convalescent COVID-19. Both conserved end residues are part of each CDR3. The order of the fields is V gene, clone size, J gene, D gene, CDR3 length, CDR3 protein. The D gene is left open where the match is weak. Rows give clone size only sometimes, using once, few, many, or a class for an expanded clone.

V gene: TRBV19
clone size: NA
J gene: TRBJ1-5
D gene: TRBD1
CDR3 length: 15
CDR3 protein: CASSTDRDPNQPQHF

V gene: TRBV7-2
clone size: NA
J gene: TRBJ2-1
D gene: NA
CDR3 length: 16
CDR3 protein: CASSPQGGDSYNEQFF

V gene: TRBV11-1
clone size: NA
J gene: TRBJ2-5
D gene: TRBD2
CDR3 length: 14
CDR3 protein: CASSVGLAGETQYF

V gene: TRBV5-4
clone size: few
J gene: TRBJ1-1
D gene: TRBD1
CDR3 length: 17
CDR3 protein: CASSPLGQGARNTEAFF

V gene: TRBV27
clone size: once
J gene: TRBJ1-2
D gene: TRBD1
CDR3 length: 13
CDR3 protein: CASSSGQGYGYTF

V gene: TRBV5-1
clone size: NA
J gene: TRBJ1-2
D gene: TRBD1
CDR3 length: 17
CDR3 protein: CASSPEGGLLANYGYTF

V gene: TRBV7-2
clone size: NA
J gene: TRBJ2-7
D gene: NA
CDR3 length: 15
CDR3 protein: CASSLEDWSSYEQYF

V gene: TRBV11-3
clone size: NA
J gene: TRBJ2-3
D gene: TRBD2
CDR3 length: 14
CDR3 protein: CASSQAGYTDTQYF

V gene: TRBV12-3/TRBV12-4
clone size: NA
J gene: TRBJ1-6
D gene: NA
CDR3 length: 12
CDR3 protein: CASSFSHSPLHF

V gene: TRBV19
clone size: NA
J gene: TRBJ2-5
D gene: NA
CDR3 length: 15
CDR3 protein: CASSIGRGHQETQYF

V gene: TRBV28
clone size: NA
J gene: TRBJ2-5
D gene: NA
CDR3 length: 17
CDR3 protein: CASSLLLSTQYQETQYF

V gene: TRBV9
clone size: NA
J gene: TRBJ1-1
D gene: NA
CDR3 length: 14
CDR3 protein: CASSTLGGDTEAFF

V gene: TRBV6-6
clone size: once
J gene: TRBJ2-3
D gene: TRBD2
CDR3 length: 16
CDR3 protein: CASSPPSGRATDTQYF

V gene: TRBV3-1/TRBV3-2
clone size: NA
J gene: TRBJ2-7
D gene: NA
CDR3 length: 16
CDR3 protein: CASSQDHSVGHYEQYF

V gene: TRBV25-1
clone size: NA
J gene: TRBJ2-7
D gene: TRBD2
CDR3 length: 16
CDR3 protein: CASSESSSGRSGEQYF

V gene: TRBV19
clone size: once
J gene: TRBJ1-4
D gene: NA
CDR3 length: 11
CDR3 protein: CASRYYEKLFF

V gene: TRBV21-1
clone size: few
J gene: TRBJ2-3
D gene: NA
CDR3 length: 17
CDR3 protein: CASSPPFGKFVTDTQYF

V gene: TRBV6-6
clone size: NA
J gene: TRBJ1-1
D gene: NA
CDR3 length: 14
CDR3 protein: CASSYSGGNFEAFF

V gene: TRBV6-5
clone size: NA
J gene: TRBJ2-3
D gene: TRBD2
CDR3 length: 16
CDR3 protein: CASSSLAGGVRDTQYF

V gene: TRBV10-3
clone size: NA
J gene: TRBJ1-3
D gene: NA
CDR3 length: 14
CDR3 protein: CAVRDTPSGNTIYF

V gene: TRBV5-5
clone size: NA
J gene: TRBJ2-6
D gene: NA
CDR3 length: 19
CDR3 protein: CASSLAPQGPISGANVLTF

V gene: TRBV12-5
clone size: NA
J gene: TRBJ2-2
D gene: NA
CDR3 length: 11
CDR3 protein: CASGRTGELFF

V gene: TRBV6-5
clone size: NA
J gene: TRBJ1-2
D gene: TRBD1
CDR3 length: 13
CDR3 protein: CASSSGQTYGYTF

V gene: TRBV30
clone size: NA
J gene: TRBJ1-2
D gene: NA
CDR3 length: 12
CDR3 protein: CAWTVGVGGYTF

V gene: TRBV5-1
clone size: NA
J gene: TRBJ2-5
D gene: NA
CDR3 length: 13
CDR3 protein: CASGRQEQETQYF

V gene: TRBV3-1/TRBV3-2
clone size: NA
J gene: TRBJ2-1
D gene: NA
CDR3 length: 13
CDR3 protein: CASSLRGSNEQFF

V gene: TRBV6-5
clone size: NA
J gene: TRBJ1-2
D gene: NA
CDR3 length: 15
CDR3 protein: CASHGGYYRSYGYTF

V gene: TRBV6-1
clone size: NA
J gene: TRBJ2-5
D gene: NA
CDR3 length: 15
CDR3 protein: CASSELFGGQETQYF

V gene: TRBV5-4
clone size: NA
J gene: TRBJ2-1
D gene: NA
CDR3 length: 15
CDR3 protein: CASSLDSLSYNEQFF

V gene: TRBV7-8
clone size: NA
J gene: TRBJ2-7
D gene: TRBD2
CDR3 length: 18
CDR3 protein: CASSFVVAGSYASYEQYF

V gene: TRBV5-6
clone size: NA
J gene: TRBJ2-3
D gene: NA
CDR3 length: 11
CDR3 protein: CASSRADTQYF

V gene: TRBV28
clone size: NA
J gene: TRBJ1-5
D gene: TRBD1
CDR3 length: 15
CDR3 protein: CASRYGQGAPQPQHF

V gene: TRBV12-5
clone size: NA
J gene: TRBJ1-3
D gene: NA
CDR3 length: 14
CDR3 protein: CASGFGSRVDTIYF

V gene: TRBV2
clone size: NA
J gene: TRBJ2-7
D gene: NA
CDR3 length: 12
CDR3 protein: CASSETQYEQYF

V gene: TRBV5-1
clone size: NA
J gene: TRBJ2-3
D gene: TRBD2
CDR3 length: 14
CDR3 protein: CASSLGLVGDTQYF

V gene: TRBV4-1
clone size: NA
J gene: TRBJ2-3
D gene: TRBD1
CDR3 length: 13
CDR3 protein: CASSQDRGDTQYF

V gene: TRBV6-5
clone size: once
J gene: TRBJ1-2
D gene: TRBD1
CDR3 length: 13
CDR3 protein: CASSYDDREGYTF

V gene: TRBV7-9
clone size: NA
J gene: TRBJ1-2
D gene: TRBD1
CDR3 length: 16
CDR3 protein: CASSLTMGQGPGGYTF

V gene: TRBV29-1
clone size: once
J gene: TRBJ2-1
D gene: NA
CDR3 length: 14
CDR3 protein: CSVGPMSSYNEQFF

V gene: TRBV5-6
clone size: few
J gene: TRBJ2-5
D gene: TRBD2
CDR3 length: 16
CDR3 protein: CASSLPGLAGRETQYF

V gene: TRBV4-3
clone size: once
J gene: TRBJ2-2
D gene: NA
CDR3 length: 17
CDR3 protein: CASSQDLVLGNTGELFF

V gene: TRBV27
clone size: NA
J gene: TRBJ1-1
D gene: TRBD1
CDR3 length: 14
CDR3 protein: CASGQGALSTEAFF

V gene: TRBV5-8
clone size: NA
J gene: TRBJ2-1
D gene: NA
CDR3 length: 13
CDR3 protein: CASLVAVYNEQFF

V gene: TRBV27
clone size: NA
J gene: TRBJ2-2
D gene: NA
CDR3 length: 14
CDR3 protein: CASSSGQHTGELFF

V gene: TRBV28
clone size: NA
J gene: TRBJ2-1
D gene: TRBD2
CDR3 length: 15
CDR3 protein: CASRPSSGSRGEQFF

V gene: TRBV24-1
clone size: NA
J gene: TRBJ2-1
D gene: NA
CDR3 length: 15
CDR3 protein: CATSDLGGGINEQFF

V gene: TRBV19
clone size: NA
J gene: TRBJ1-5
D gene: TRBD1
CDR3 length: 16
CDR3 protein: CASSSFETGADQPQHF

V gene: TRBV30
clone size: NA
J gene: TRBJ2-7
D gene: NA
CDR3 length: 11
CDR3 protein: CAWSRSNEQYF

V gene: TRBV5-1
clone size: NA
J gene: TRBJ1-1
D gene: NA
CDR3 length: 14
CDR3 protein: CASSPEGVGTEAFF

V gene: TRBV19
clone size: NA
J gene: TRBJ1-1
D gene: NA
CDR3 length: 16
CDR3 protein: CASTPSGMGGVTEAFF

V gene: TRBV5-3
clone size: NA
J gene: TRBJ2-5
D gene: TRBD2
CDR3 length: 14
CDR3 protein: CARSYYSGGETQYF